The 24 T cell receptor beta chains below come from one sample, sequenced in a study of spatial heterogeneity in lung cancer. Study findings and constraints: Tumoral mutation counts were tracked by counts of expanded intratumoral alpha and beta TCRs.

Using its own MiXCR run on the 5' RACE reads, TCRdb lists one record per CDR3 protein. The table includes almost 7,500 distinct CDR3 sequences, around 14% detected once. Time point: sample taken at primary tumor resection. Their specific antigens are unknown. The source material was lung tumor tissue, sampled at surgery. These receptor sequences come from a female donor with early-stage non-small cell lung cancer.

Concerning this clonotype: Because the library targeted alpha chains, this beta chain is an off-target read whose size means little. V usage is TRBV10-2 and J usage is TRBJ2-7, with 8 bases matching TRBD1. With 1 base clipped from V and 1 base from J, the junction kept 6 bases outside the gene matches. Germline V gives CDR1 WSHSY, CDR2 SAAADI. CDR3 size: 16 residues. In DNA form, the CDR3 reads TGCGCCAGCAGTGAGTATGGAGGGACAGGATCCTACGAGCAGTACTTC. This translates into CASSEYGGTGSYEQYF.

This clonotype was observed at least ten times. Found in a library prepared for alpha chains, this beta chain is an off-target read, and its abundance has little meaning. The chain joins TRBV7-2 to TRBJ2-1, with unresolved D. The CDR3 has 11 amino acids. Trimming took 3 bases from V and 10 from J, leaving 7 bases between them. Germline V gives CDR1 SGHTA, CDR2 FQGNSA. DNA for the CDR3: TGTGCCAGCAGCTTCAAAGCGGAGCAGTTCTTC. It codes for CASSFKAEQFF.

This clonotype is medium-sized. Little can be read into the size of this beta chain, an off-target read in a library designed for alpha chains. This chain joins TRBV5-1 and TRBJ1-1; perhaps TRBD1 as D (5 bases). CDR3 length: 14 residues. Germline V CDR1 and CDR2: SGHRS, YFSETQ. Trimming left V 3 bases short and J 0 bases short, with 9 bases between. The CDR3 sequence is CASSSTTVNTEAFF. In nucleotides, the CDR3 is TGCGCCAGCAGCTCCACGACAGTGAACACTGAAGCTTTCTTT.

This clonotype was seen only once. Found in a library prepared for alpha chains, this beta chain is an off-target read, and its abundance has little meaning. This rearrangement joins TRBV20-1 to TRBJ2-7; no clear D. The germline CDR1 and CDR2 sequences are DFQATT and SNEGSKA (reference sequence). V was trimmed by 2 bases and J by 1 base, leaving 12 bases between them. This CDR3 comprises 14 residues. CDR3 in DNA: TGCAGTGCTAGACGCTCGGAAGGTTCCTACGAGCAGTACTTC. This encodes CSARRSEGSYEQYF.

Worth noting for this clonotype: Being off target in a library aimed at alpha chains, this beta chain has a size of little meaning. The chain joins TRBV28 to TRBJ2-4; 10 bases line up with TRBD2. The CDR3 runs 17 residues. With 5 bases clipped from V and 0 bases from J, the junction kept 7 bases outside the gene matches. The V gene's germline CDR1 is MDHEN and CDR2 SYDVKM. CDR3 residues: CASSLRTSGVAKNIQYF. The CDR3 bases are TGTGCCAGCAGTCTTAGAACTAGCGGGGTAGCCAAAAACATTCAGTACTTC.

This clonotype appeared many times. This beta chain is a stray sequence in a library constructed for alpha chains; its clone size is not meaningful. This rearrangement joins TRBV6-2 or TRBV6-3 to TRBJ1-1; maybe TRBD1 (5 bases). The V gene lost 2 bases and the J gene lost 1 base, with 5 bases spanning the gap. The germline V gene has CDR1 MNHEY and CDR2 SVGEGT. This CDR3 contains 13 residues. DNA of the CDR3: TGTGCCAGCAGTTACACAGGGAACACTGAAGCTTTCTTT. It yields the protein CASSYTGNTEAFF.

By frequency in the sample, this clonotype is medium-sized. The library was prepared for alpha chains; this beta chain is a stray read, so its frequency means little. The rearrangement links TRBV28 to TRBJ2-3, with a possible D match to TRBD2 (6 bases). V dropped 4 bases and J dropped 1 base, with 18 bases sitting between them. This CDR3 spans 17 amino acids. Germline loops: CDR1 MDHEN, CDR2 SYDVKM. CDR3 residues: CASSWASGGGRTDTQYF. CDR3 nucleotide sequence: TGTGCCAGCAGTTGGGCTTCCGGGGGTGGACGCACAGATACGCAGTATTTT.

Note on this clonotype: Since it is a stray read in a library aimed at alpha chains, this beta chain has a size that is not meaningful. This rearrangement joins TRBV12-3 or TRBV12-4 to TRBJ1-1, with D unclear. CDR3 length equals 13 residues. With 2 bases removed from V and 4 bases from J, the gap between germline ends came to 8 bases. The CDR3 spells CASSLLRTTEAFF. In nucleotides, the CDR3 is TGTGCCAGCAGTTTATTAAGGACCACTGAAGCTTTCTTT.

This clonotype showed up many times. This beta chain appears as a stray read in a library generated for alpha chains; its size is not informative. The chain joins TRBV7-6 to TRBJ2-3; D is undetermined. The ends were cut back, 1 base at V and 2 bases at J, with 4 bases in the middle. Germline CDR1 SGHVS, CDR2 FNYEAQ. This CDR3 has 13 residues. CDR3 amino acids: CASSLVHTDTQYF. The CDR3 DNA reads as TGTGCCAGCAGCTTAGTTCACACAGATACGCAGTATTTT.

Remarks on this clonotype: The size of this beta chain means little, since it is a stray read in a library made for alpha chains. This chain connects TRBV20-1 to TRBJ2-3; D is ambiguous. Looked up from germline, CDR1 is DFQATT and CDR2 is SNEGSKA (reference sequence). The V end lost 4 bases, the J end lost 4 bases, and 9 bases lay between the germline ends. There are 12 residues in the CDR3. As DNA, the CDR3 is TGCAGTGCTACCCTAAGCGCAGATACGCAGTATTTT. Residues: CSATLSADTQYF.

This clonotype is labeled medium-sized. This beta chain appears as a stray read in a library generated for alpha chains; its size is not informative. V is TRBV28 and J is TRBJ2-2; 14 bases match TRBD2. J gave up 0 bases and V 3 bases, and 21 bases lay outside the gene matches. The CDR3 consists of 24 residues. Germline V CDR1 and CDR2: MDHEN, SYDVKM. The DNA for the CDR3 is TGTGCCAGCAGTTTTAGTGAGACAGTACTCTTGGGACTAGCGGGGGCCGCGAACACCGGGGAGCTGTTTTTT. Amino acids: CASSFSETVLLGLAGAANTGELFF.

This clonotype was seen many times. For a library built for alpha chains, this beta chain is a stray read; little rests on its size. This chain uses TRBV9 with TRBJ2-7; 7 bases are a match to TRBD2. Trimming removed 4 bases from V and 2 bases from J; junction bases left unmatched: 9. The CDR3 contains 15 residues. Germline V gene lookup returns CDR1 SGDLS and CDR2 YYNGEE. CDR3: CASSPRDYRAYEQYF. CDR3 DNA sequence: TGTGCCAGCAGCCCCCGGGACTATAGGGCCTACGAGCAGTACTTC.

As for this clonotype: This beta chain is an off-target read within a library intended for alpha chains, so its frequency means little. V usage is TRBV5-4 and J usage is TRBJ2-2, with 7 positions matching TRBD1. The CDR3 is 16 amino acids. Germline assignment: CDR1 SGHNT and CDR2 YYREEE (reference sequence). After removal of 4 bases from V and 5 bases from J, the junction contained 11 bases not matched to a gene. The CDR3 loop reads CASSPTPGQSTGELFF. CDR3 sequence (DNA): TGTGCCAGCAGCCCCACCCCGGGACAGAGTACCGGGGAGCTGTTTTTT.

In this sample, this clonotype turned up many times. As an off-target read in a library built for alpha chains, this beta chain has a frequency of little significance. The chain combines TRBV7-2 with TRBJ2-5, with D perhaps matching TRBD2 (6 bases). The CDR3 totals 13 residues. V lost 5 bases to trimming and J lost 2 bases, with 9 bases between them. The germline CDR1 and CDR2 sequences are SGHTA and FQGNSA. CDR3 residues: CASSRLGQETQYF. CDR3 coding DNA: TGTGCCAGCAGCCGACTAGGGCAAGAGACCCAGTACTTC.

This clonotype was counted at least ten times. Since the library was made to target alpha chains, this beta chain is a stray read and its abundance is not meaningful. This chain uses TRBV28 with TRBJ1-6; no firm D call. The CDR3 length is 12 residues. V lost 6 bases and J 15 bases, leaving 15 bases between the germline ends. CDR1 is MDHEN and CDR2 is SYDVKM in the germline V gene. DNA of the CDR3: TGTGCCAGCAGCCTAAGACCGCTCCACCTCCACTTT. It encodes CASSLRPLHLHF.

Details on this clonotype: Because the library targeted alpha chains, this beta chain is an off-target read whose size means little. The rearrangement uses TRBV2 and TRBJ2-2, with 9 bases that match TRBD1. Trimming took 6 bases from V and 7 from J; bases not matched to a gene: 3. The CDR3 sequence is 13 residues long. Germline loops: CDR1 SNHLY, CDR2 FYNNEI. The CDR3 nucleotides are TGTGCCAGCAGGGGACAGGGCGGCGGGGAGCTGTTTTTT. Its translation is CASRGQGGGELFF. Using reference TRBV2 and TRBJ2-2 for the parts outside the CDR3, the full variable domain is EPEVTQTPSHQVTQMGQEVILRCVPISNHLYFYWYRQILGQKVEFLVSFYNNEISEKSEIFDDQFSVERPDGSNFTLKIRSTKLEDSAMYFCASRGQGGGELFFGEGSRLTVL.

This clonotype is labeled as medium-sized. Since the library was made to target alpha chains, this beta chain is a stray read and its abundance is not meaningful. The genes are TRBV12-3 or TRBV12-4 and TRBJ2-1; D gene unclear. Trimming cost V 4 bases and J 4 bases, with 14 bases left between them. This CDR3 has 15 residues. Written as DNA, the CDR3 is TGTGCCAGCAGTTCGCAAGTCATGAGTTACAATGAGCAGTTCTTC. Protein sequence: CASSSQVMSYNEQFF.

This clonotype is medium-sized by share. The library was prepared for alpha chains; this beta chain is a stray read, so its frequency means little. The V call is TRBV30, the J call TRBJ2-5; D remains unclear. V lost 3 bases, J lost 4 bases, and 6 bases lay in between. Looked up from germline, CDR1 is GTSNPN and CDR2 is SVGIG (reference sequence). The CDR3 consists of 11 residues. Here the CDR3 reads CAWRDTETQYF. Here the CDR3 DNA reads TGTGCCTGGAGAGACACAGAGACCCAGTACTTC.

This clonotype was seen repeatedly, ten times or more. This beta chain is an unintended read in a library built for alpha chains; its size means little. The V and J genes are TRBV27 and TRBJ2-7; 7 nucleotides align to TRBD1. After removal of 4 bases from V and 7 bases from J, the junction contained 1 base not matched to a gene. The germline gives CDR1 MNHEY, CDR2 SMNVEV (reference sequence). The CDR3 has 11 residues. CDR3 sequence: CASSSRGEQYF. CDR3 DNA sequence: TGTGCCAGCAGTTCCAGGGGGGAGCAGTACTTC.

In its sample, this clonotype is medium-sized. As an off-target read in a library built for alpha chains, this beta chain has a frequency of little significance. The V call is TRBV10-3, the J call TRBJ2-4; TRBD1 agrees at 8 bases. The CDR3 runs to 19 residues. Germline loops: CDR1 ENHRY, CDR2 SYGVKD. V was clipped by 3 bases and J by 7 bases; unmatched bases: 20. The CDR3 DNA reads as TGTGCCATCAGTGAATCTGGCGGACAGGGAATGGGGATCAGGAACATTCAGTACTTC. Its protein is CAISESGGQGMGIRNIQYF.

This clonotype was observed many times. Found in a library prepared for alpha chains, this beta chain is an off-target read, and its abundance has little meaning. The chain combines TRBV12-3 or TRBV12-4 with TRBJ1-5; D gene ambiguous. The CDR3 is made up of 13 amino acids. Trimming shortened V by 0 bases and J by 10 bases, and 10 bases separated the two germline ends. CDR3 amino acids: CASSLAWAAPQHF. The DNA of the CDR3 is TGTGCCAGCAGTTTAGCGTGGGCGGCACCCCAGCATTTT.

Within the sample, this clonotype is medium-sized. This beta chain is a stray sequence in a library constructed for alpha chains; its clone size is not meaningful. The chain recombines TRBV7-9 with TRBJ1-2; TRBD1 might be the D (6 bases). This CDR3 has 16 amino acids. The V gene's germline CDR1 is SEHNR and CDR2 FQNEAQ (reference sequence). Trimming cost V 6 bases and J 0 bases, with 17 bases left between them. CDR3 sequence (DNA): TGTGCCAGCAGTTCAGCCATGGGACACCCTAACTATGGCTACACCTTC. Encoded protein: CASSSAMGHPNYGYTF.

This clonotype was picked up many times. The library was built for alpha chains, so this beta chain is an off-target read and its size means little. The chain employs TRBV5-1 and TRBJ1-5; D call uncertain. There are 13 residues in the CDR3. V shed 1 base and J shed 5 bases, with 7 bases lying between them. Germline CDR1 is SGHRS and CDR2 is YFSETQ. The chain's CDR3 is CASSLNRDQPQHF. The DNA for the CDR3 is TGCGCCAGCAGCTTGAACAGAGATCAGCCCCAGCATTTT.

Many counts were recorded for this clonotype. This beta chain appears as a stray read in a library generated for alpha chains; its size is not informative. The gene calls are TRBV4-1 and TRBJ1-4, with TRBD1 identical over 10 bases. The V segment lost 0 bases and the J segment 10 bases; nucleotides outside the gene matches: 8. Germline loops: CDR1 MGHRA, CDR2 YSYEKL. CDR3 length: 16 residues. This CDR3 is CASSQDRDRGGGKLFF. Here the CDR3 DNA reads TGCGCCAGCAGCCAAGATCGGGACAGGGGAGGAGGAAAACTGTTTTTT.